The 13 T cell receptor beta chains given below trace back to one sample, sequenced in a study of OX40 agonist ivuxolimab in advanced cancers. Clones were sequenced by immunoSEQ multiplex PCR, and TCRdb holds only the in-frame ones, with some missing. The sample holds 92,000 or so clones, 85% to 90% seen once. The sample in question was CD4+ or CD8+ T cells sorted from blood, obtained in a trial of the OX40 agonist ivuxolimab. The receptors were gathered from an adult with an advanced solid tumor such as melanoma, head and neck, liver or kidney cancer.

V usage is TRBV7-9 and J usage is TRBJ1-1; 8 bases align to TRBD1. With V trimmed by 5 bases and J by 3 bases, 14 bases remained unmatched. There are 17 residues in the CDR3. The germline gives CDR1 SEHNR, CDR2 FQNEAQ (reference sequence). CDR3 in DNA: TGTGCCAGCAGCCATGGACAGGGAGGGATGGGGTACACTGAAGCTTTCTTT. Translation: CASSHGQGGMGYTEAFF.

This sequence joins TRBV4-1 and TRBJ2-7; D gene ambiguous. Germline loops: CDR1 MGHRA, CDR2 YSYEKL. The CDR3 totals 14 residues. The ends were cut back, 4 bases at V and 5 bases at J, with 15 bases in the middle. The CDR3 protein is CASSRDRTYDEQYF. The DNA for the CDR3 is TGCGCCAGCAGCCGCGACCGTACCTACGACGAGCAGTACTTC.

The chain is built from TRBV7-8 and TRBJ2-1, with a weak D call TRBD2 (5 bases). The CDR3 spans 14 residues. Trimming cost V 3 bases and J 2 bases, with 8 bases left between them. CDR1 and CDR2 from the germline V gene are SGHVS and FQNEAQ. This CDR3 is CASSFRGTYNEQFF. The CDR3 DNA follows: TGTGCCAGCAGCTTTCGGGGAACCTACAATGAGCAGTTCTTC.

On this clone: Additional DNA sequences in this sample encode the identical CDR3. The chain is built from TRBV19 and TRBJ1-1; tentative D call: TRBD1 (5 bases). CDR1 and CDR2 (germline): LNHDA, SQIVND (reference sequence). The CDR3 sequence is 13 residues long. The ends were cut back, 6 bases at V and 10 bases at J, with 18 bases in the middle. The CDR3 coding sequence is TGTGCCAGTAGGGCTGGGGGGGGTGCGGGAGCTTTCTTT. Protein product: CASRAGGGAGAFF.

Here the CDR3 reads CASSEHDEVETQYF. In nucleotides, the CDR3 is TGTGCCAGCAGTGAACATGATGAGGTAGAGACCCAGTACTTC. This chain uses TRBV6-1 with TRBJ2-5; D call uncertain. The V end was cut by 2 bases, the J end by 4 bases, with 11 bases between. Germline V gene data show CDR1 as MNHNS and CDR2 as SASEGT. The CDR3 spans 14 residues.

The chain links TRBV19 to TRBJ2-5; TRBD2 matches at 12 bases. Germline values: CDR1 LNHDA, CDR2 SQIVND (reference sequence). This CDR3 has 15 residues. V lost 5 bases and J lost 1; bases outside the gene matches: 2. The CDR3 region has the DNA TGTGCCAGTAGTTGGACTAGCGGGACCCAAGAGACCCAGTACTTC. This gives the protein CASSWTSGTQETQYF.

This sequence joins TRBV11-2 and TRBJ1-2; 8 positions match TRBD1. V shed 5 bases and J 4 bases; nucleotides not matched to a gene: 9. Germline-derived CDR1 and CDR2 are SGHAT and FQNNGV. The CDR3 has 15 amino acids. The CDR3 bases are TGTGCCAGCAGCGTGCTGGTGGGACAGGTCTATGGCTACACCTTC. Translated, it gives CASSVLVGQVYGYTF. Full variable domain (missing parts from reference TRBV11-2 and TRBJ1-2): EAGVAQSPRYKIIEKRQSVAFWCNPISGHATLYWYQQILGQGPKLLIQFQNNGVVDDSQLPKDRFSAERLKGVDSTLKIQPAKLEDSAVYLCASSVLVGQVYGYTFGSGTRLTVV.

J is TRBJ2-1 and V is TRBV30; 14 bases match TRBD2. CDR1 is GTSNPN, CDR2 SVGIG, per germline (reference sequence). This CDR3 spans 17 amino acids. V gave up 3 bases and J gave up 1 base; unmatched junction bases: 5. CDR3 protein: CAWRGLAGVGSYNEQFF. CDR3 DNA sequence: TGTGCCTGGAGGGGACTAGCGGGAGTGGGTTCCTACAATGAGCAGTTCTTC.

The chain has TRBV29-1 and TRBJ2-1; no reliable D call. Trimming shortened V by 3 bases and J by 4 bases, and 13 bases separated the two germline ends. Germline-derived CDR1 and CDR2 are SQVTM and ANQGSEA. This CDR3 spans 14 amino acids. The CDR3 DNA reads TGCAGCGTTGAGTGGCTAGAAGTTTACAATGAGCAGTTCTTC. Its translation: CSVEWLEVYNEQFF.

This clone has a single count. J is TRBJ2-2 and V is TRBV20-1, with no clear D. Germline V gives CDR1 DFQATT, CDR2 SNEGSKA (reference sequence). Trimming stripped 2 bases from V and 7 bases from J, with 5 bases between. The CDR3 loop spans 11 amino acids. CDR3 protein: CSARQVGELFF. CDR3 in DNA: TGCAGTGCTAGACAGGTCGGGGAGCTGTTTTTT.

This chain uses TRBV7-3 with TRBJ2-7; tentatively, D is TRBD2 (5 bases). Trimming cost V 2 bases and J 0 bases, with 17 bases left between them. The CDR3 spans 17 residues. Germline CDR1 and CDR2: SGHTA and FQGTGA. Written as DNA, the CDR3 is TGTGCCAGCAGCTTATTAGGTGGAGGTTCATCCTCCTACGAGCAGTACTTC. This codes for CASSLLGGGSSSYEQYF.

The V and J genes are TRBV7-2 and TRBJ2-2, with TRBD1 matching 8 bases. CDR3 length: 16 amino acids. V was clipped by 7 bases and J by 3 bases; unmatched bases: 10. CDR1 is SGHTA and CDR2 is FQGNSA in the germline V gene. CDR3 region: CASTEGGTGHTGELFF. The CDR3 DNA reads TGTGCCAGCACCGAAGGAGGGACAGGTCACACCGGGGAGCTGTTTTTT.

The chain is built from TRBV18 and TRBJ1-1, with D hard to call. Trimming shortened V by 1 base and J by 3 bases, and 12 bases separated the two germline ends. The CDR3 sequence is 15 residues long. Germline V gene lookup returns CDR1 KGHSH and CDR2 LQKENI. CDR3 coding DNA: TGTGCCAGCTCACCACTATTGTTGAGGGACACTGAAGCTTTCTTT. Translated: CASSPLLLRDTEAFF.